The 22 T cell receptor beta chains presented below share a single source sample, sequenced in a study of regulatory T cells in long-lasting Graves disease. For TCR beta, libraries came from iRepertoire HTBI primers and Arm-PCR of CDR3 regions. TCRdb re-called the multiplex PCR reads through MiXCR, storing one row per CDR3 protein. Here the sample spans 390,000 or so distinct CDR3 sequences, approximately 12% being singletons. Regarding time point: newly diagnosed GD, antithyroid drugs for less than 3 months. Preparation of the TCR library used RNA extracted from PBMCs. These same records also appear under a second study, on T cells in Graves' hyperthyroidism and ophthalmopathy.

The source material was peripheral blood mononuclear cells (PBMCs), sampled at new diagnosis, from a patient treated with antithyroid drugs. These receptors were collected from a woman in her late teens or twenties with Graves disease.

The chain combines TRBV6-2 or TRBV6-3 with TRBJ1-5; perhaps TRBD1 as D (5 bases). V dropped 2 bases and J dropped 2 bases, with 16 bases sitting between them. The CDR3 loop spans 17 amino acids. Germline assignment: CDR1 MNHEY and CDR2 SVGEGT. Here the CDR3 reads CASSYPPGESGNQPQHF. Written as DNA, the CDR3 is TGTGCCAGCAGTTACCCCCCGGGGGAGTCGGGCAATCAGCCCCAGCATTTT.

This chain joins TRBV10-2 and TRBJ1-3; D remains ambiguous. This CDR3 contains 19 residues. V lost 5 bases and J lost 6, with 29 bases in between. The germline CDR1 and CDR2 sequences are WSHSY and SAAADI. Here the CDR3 DNA reads TGCGCCAGCAGTAGTGAATATAGTGGGATAGTAGATACTGAAAACACCATATATTTT. This sequence encodes CASSSEYSGIVDTENTIYF.

This clonotype showed up many times. This chain uses TRBV7-2 with TRBJ1-1; TRBD1 matches at 7 bases. Germline V gives CDR1 SGHTA, CDR2 FQGNSA. The CDR3 consists of 13 residues. With V trimmed by 3 bases and J by 13 bases, 11 bases remained unmatched. CDR3 sequence: CASSFANRQGVFF. DNA for the CDR3: TGTGCCAGCAGCTTTGCTAATCGACAGGGTGTTTTCTTT.

Details on this clonotype: A much larger clonotype is one base distant, so this may be a read error. The V and J genes are TRBV28 and TRBJ2-7; 11 positions match TRBD2. CDR3 size: 14 residues. The germline gives CDR1 MDHEN, CDR2 SYDVKM. After removal of 5 bases from V and 9 bases from J, the junction contained 9 bases not matched to a gene. The CDR3 here is CASSELAGVEVQYF. CDR3 sequence (DNA): TGTGCCAGCAGTGAACTAGCGGGAGTAGAAGTGCAGTACTTC. The variable domain in full, with the rest retrieved from reference TRBV28 and TRBJ2-7, is DVKVTQSSRYLVKRTGEKVFLECVQDMDHENMFWYRQDPGLGLRLIYFSYDVKMKEKGDIPEGYSVSREKKERFSLILESASTNQTSMYLCASSELAGVEVQYFGPGTRLTVT.

This clonotype showed up just a few times. CDR3 sequence (DNA): TGCGCCAGCAGCTTGGCCTCAGGGGCTTACTATGGCTACACCTTC. Protein product: CASSLASGAYYGYTF. V is TRBV5-1 and J is TRBJ1-2; D may be TRBD1 (6 bases). CDR3 length: 15 amino acids. Trimming took 0 bases from V and 3 from J, leaving 12 bases between them. The germline CDR1 and CDR2 sequences are SGHRS and YFSETQ.

In its sample, this clonotype was seen a few times. This sequence joins TRBV27 and TRBJ2-5, with D unresolved. Trimming shortened V by 3 bases and J by 5 bases, and 7 bases separated the two germline ends. The CDR3 loop spans 12 amino acids. Looked up from germline, CDR1 is MNHEY and CDR2 is SMNVEV (reference sequence). This chain's CDR3 is CASSFFGETQYF. The CDR3 DNA follows: TGTGCCAGCAGTTTCTTCGGGGAGACCCAGTACTTC.

This chain joins TRBV30 and TRBJ1-5; 8 bases agree with TRBD1. J was trimmed by 5 bases and V by 1 base; bases with no gene match: 13. The CDR3 is 17 residues long. The germline V gene encodes CDR1 GTSNPN and CDR2 SVGIG (reference sequence). CDR3 sequence: CAWSGNSDRGPHQPQHF. In nucleotides, the CDR3 is TGTGCCTGGAGTGGAAATTCCGACAGGGGCCCGCATCAGCCCCAGCATTTT.

At least ten counts were recorded for this clonotype. The rearrangement links TRBV28 to TRBJ1-5; D is perhaps TRBD1 (6 bases). V was clipped by 5 bases and J by 5 bases, with 19 bases between them. Germline CDR1 and CDR2: MDHEN and SYDVKM. The CDR3 extends over 16 amino acids. In DNA form, the CDR3 reads TGTGCCAGCAGTCTGACCGGGACATTAAGAGATCAGCCCCAGCATTTT. Its protein product is CASSLTGTLRDQPQHF.

This chain connects TRBV19 to TRBJ2-5; D call uncertain. There are 13 residues in the CDR3. Trimming stripped 5 bases from V and 5 bases from J, with 12 bases between. Germline V gene sequence: CDR1 LNHDA, CDR2 SQIVND (reference sequence). The CDR3 protein is CASSPGPHETQYF. The CDR3 DNA is TGTGCCAGTAGTCCCGGACCCCATGAGACCCAGTACTTC. The full variable domain, rest sourced from reference TRBV19 and TRBJ2-5, is DGGITQSPKYLFRKEGQNVTLSCEQNLNHDAMYWYRQDPGQGLRLIYYSQIVNDFQKGDIAEGYSVSREKKESFPLTVTSAQKNPTAFYLCASSPGPHETQYFGPGTRLLVL.

The table lists this clonotype with many counts. The V call is TRBV2, the J call TRBJ2-7, with D hard to call. This CDR3 spans 15 amino acids. With 4 bases removed from V and 2 bases from J, the gap between germline ends came to 15 bases. Germline V gene sequence: CDR1 SNHLY, CDR2 FYNNEI. CDR3 sequence reads: CASSVGSPNTYEQYV. CDR3 coding DNA: TGTGCCAGCAGTGTCGGCAGCCCCAATACCTACGAGCAGTACGTC.

This clonotype was seen at least ten times. This CDR3 reads CASRGSNTGELFF. CDR3 coding DNA: TGTGCCAGCAGGGGGTCGAACACCGGGGAGCTGTTTTTT. The chain joins TRBV7-2 to TRBJ2-2, with no clear D. This CDR3 has 13 amino acids. Germline CDR1 SGHTA, CDR2 FQGNSA. V was pared by 6 bases and J by 0 bases, with 5 bases between.

The CDR3 DNA is TGTGCCAGCAGTGAAATCGGACAGGTTTATGGCTACACCTTC. This translates into CASSEIGQVYGYTF. The chain combines TRBV6-1 with TRBJ1-2; TRBD1 agrees at 7 bases. Germline V gene sequence: CDR1 MNHNS, CDR2 SASEGT. The CDR3 is 14 residues long. After removal of 2 bases from V and 5 bases from J, the junction contained 5 bases not matched to a gene.

This clonotype was detected many times. The chain couples TRBV24-1 to TRBJ2-1; D possibly corresponds to TRBD1 (5 bases). V lost 2 bases and J lost 4, with 14 bases in between. The CDR3 has 16 residues. CDR1 is KGHDR and CDR2 is SFDVKD in the germline V gene. CDR3 DNA: TGTGCCACCAGTGATTACTATTCCAGACAGTACAATGAGCAGTTCTTC. Translated, it gives CATSDYYSRQYNEQFF.

This clonotype was counted between two and nine times. The CDR3 region is CASSRTGAGEQYF. The CDR3 nucleotides read TGTGCCAGCAGCAGGACAGGGGCAGGCGAGCAGTACTTC. V gene TRBV12-3 or TRBV12-4 combines with J gene TRBJ2-7, with TRBD1 identical over 9 bases. This CDR3 contains 13 residues. J was trimmed by 6 bases and V by 6 bases; bases with no gene match: 6.

The table lists this clonotype with many counts. The rearrangement uses TRBV7-6 and TRBJ2-1; 10 bases align to TRBD2. With 1 base clipped from V and 4 bases from J, the junction kept 4 bases outside the gene matches. This CDR3 comprises 16 residues. The germline V gene has CDR1 SGHVS and CDR2 FNYEAQ. The CDR3 spells CASSLDSGRLYNEQFF. CDR3 bases: TGTGCCAGCAGCTTAGATAGCGGGAGGTTGTACAATGAGCAGTTCTTC.

This clonotype was picked up many times. The J gene is TRBJ2-3, the V gene TRBV7-2; 7 positions match TRBD2. The J segment lost 9 bases and the V segment lost 6 bases, leaving 3 bases of the junction unmatched. Looked up from germline, CDR1 is SGHTA and CDR2 is FQGNSA. The length of the CDR3 is 11 residues. Here the CDR3 reads CASRRELTQYF. CDR3 DNA: TGTGCCAGCAGGCGGGAGTTGACGCAGTATTTT.

A few counts support this clonotype. The chain couples TRBV9 to TRBJ2-1, with 10 bases matching TRBD2. Germline lookup yields CDR1 SGDLS and CDR2 YYNGEE. This CDR3 is 15 amino acids long. V was pared by 1 base and J by 9 bases, with 7 bases of the junction left unmatched. The CDR3 region has the DNA TGTGCCAGCAGCGTAATAAGCGGGAGGGTAGGTGAGCAGTTCTTC. This sequence encodes CASSVISGRVGEQFF.

This clonotype has just a few counts. The chain couples TRBV13 to TRBJ2-7; 9 nucleotides match TRBD1. The germline gives CDR1 PRHDT, CDR2 FYEKMQ (reference sequence). V gave up 4 bases and J gave up 7 bases; unmatched junction bases: 5. The CDR3 is made up of 13 amino acids. As DNA, the CDR3 is TGTGCCAGCAGCTCGACAGGGGGTGTAGAGCAGTACTTC. Protein sequence: CASSSTGGVEQYF.

This clonotype was detected many times. The rearrangement joins TRBV27 to TRBJ2-7; D ambiguous. Trimming removed 0 bases from V and 2 bases from J, with 8 bases in between. Germline V gene lookup returns CDR1 MNHEY and CDR2 SMNVEV (reference sequence). The length of the CDR3 is 14 residues. This CDR3 reads CASSLSNEAYEQYF. The CDR3 region has the DNA TGTGCCAGCAGTTTATCTAACGAAGCCTACGAGCAGTACTTC.

This clonotype has a count of ten or more. The chain joins TRBV12-3 or TRBV12-4 to TRBJ1-3, with D possibly matching TRBD1 (6 bases). There are 17 residues in the CDR3. Trimming took 5 bases from V and 0 from J, leaving 17 bases between them. The CDR3 sequence is CASSPQGGNPSGNTIYF. CDR3 nucleotide sequence: TGTGCCAGCAGTCCCCAAGGGGGGAATCCCTCTGGAAACACCATATATTTT.

The gene calls are TRBV5-1 and TRBJ2-3; 8 nucleotides match TRBD2. Germline lookup yields CDR1 SGHRS and CDR2 YFSETQ. The V segment lost 4 bases and the J segment 1 base; nucleotides outside the gene matches: 8. This CDR3 is built from 16 residues. CDR3 nucleotide sequence: TGCGCCAGCAGCCCCGAACTCGGGGGGGGCACAGATACGCAGTATTTT. Protein sequence: CASSPELGGGTDTQYF.

This clonotype appeared many times. This chain connects TRBV3-1 to TRBJ2-1; maybe TRBD2 (5 bases). This CDR3 spans 15 amino acids. The V and J ends lost 0 bases and 6 bases respectively, with 12 bases between them. Germline V gene data show CDR1 as LGHDT and CDR2 as YNNKEL (reference sequence). CDR3 protein: CASSQETSNPNEQFF. DNA for the CDR3: TGTGCCAGCAGCCAAGAAACTAGTAACCCCAATGAGCAGTTCTTC.